The sequence of this T cell receptor beta chain was determined in a study of molecular identifiers for immune sequencing clone quantification. This clonotype was observed at least ten times. Its antigen is currently unknown. MiXCR was run by TCRdb on the PCR reads, yielding one entry per CDR3 protein. The table includes more than 450,000 distinct CDR3 sequences, roughly 26% detected once. Sorting defined naive CD8 T cells as CD8+CD4-CCR7+CD45RA+. Trimming removed 3 bases from V and 0 bases from J, with 13 bases in between. The CDR3 consists of 16 residues. From germline, CDR1 is SGHRS and CDR2 YFSETQ. Study outcomes and limitations: Clones that exceeded 20 RNA copies held over 99% of effector molecules, yet under 1% in naive cells. Spiked Jurkat TCR RNA equivalent to one cell was reportedly detectable in approximately 1 million naive cells.

This clonotype was sampled from a human donor in good health. Some libraries in this study had Jurkat cell RNA spiked in. The rearrangement joins TRBV5-1 to TRBJ2-4; D is perhaps TRBD1 or TRBD2 (5 bases each). The sequenced sample was naive CD8+ T cells from blood, with Jurkat cell RNA spiked in. Stated subset: FACS-sorted CD8+CD4-CCR7+CD45RA+ naive T cells. DNA of the CDR3: TGCGCCAGCAGCTGGGACGCAACAGTAGCCAAAAACATTCAGTACTTC. Protein: CASSWDATVAKNIQYF. The whole variable domain, filled in from reference TRBV5-1 and TRBJ2-4, reads KAGVTQTPRYLIKTRGQQVTLSCSPISGHRSVSWYQQTPGQGLQFLFEYFSETQRNKGNFPGRFSGRQFSNSRSEMNVSTLELGDSALYLCASSWDATVAKNIQYFGAGTRLSVL.